This record concerns one T cell receptor (beta chain) sequence. Using immunoSEQ multiplex PCR, the repertoire was profiled, and TCRdb retains in-frame clones only, with some absent. The sample includes around 12,000 clones, approximately 70% of them seen just once. Starting 14 to 28 days after autologous transplant, ipilimumab 1 mg/kg was given. Patients got 3 mg/kg IV nivolumab weeks 1, 4, 7, 10, then biweekly through week 26. The data belong to a study of ipilimumab plus nivolumab after autologous stem cell transplantation. Turning to the study itself: Typical patient got roughly five ipilimumab doses and about eight nivolumab doses (median). The myeloma cohort included high-risk transplant-naive patients and patients relapsing within 3 years of a first autologous transplant.

V was pared by 0 bases and J by 3 bases, with 12 bases between. The CDR3 runs to 15 residues. Germline CDR1 SGHRS, CDR2 YFSETQ. This chain joins TRBV5-1 and TRBJ1-2; the D is unclear. Specimen: PBMCs, collected in a trial of ipilimumab plus nivolumab as post-transplant consolidation. This sequence was found in a male donor with multiple myeloma. The CDR3 sequence is CASSLEVGGYYGYTF. CDR3 nucleotides: TGCGCCAGCAGCTTGGAGGTCGGAGGGTACTATGGCTACACCTTC.